This T cell receptor (beta chain) came from a study of T cells in women clearing cervical HPV infection. Study as a whole: Women with histologically confirmed HPV16-related CIN3 or worse, 2 with invasive cancer, served as cases.

Assay: immunoSEQ multiplex PCR; the TCRdb copy retains only in-frame clones and omits some. This repertoire comprises 18,000 or so clones; its ten largest clones make up roughly 14%. Remarks on this clone: Its antigen is unknown. The CDR3 goes on 3 residues after the read ends, and that part is filled in from the germline J gene.

Per germline, CDR1 SGHTA and CDR2 FQGTGA. The CDR3 length is 14 residues. Trimming left V 1 base short and J 5 bases short, with 11 bases between. Study observations and caveats: CIN3+ cases had significantly higher TCR repertoire richness than controls, but evenness did not differ. Effector/memory and HPV-specific T cells were not isolated, and association timing is unknown.

The V and J genes are TRBV7-3 and TRBJ2-5, with D possibly matching TRBD1 (5 bases). This TCR was recovered from a woman aged 18 to 75 with a cervical HPV16 infection that either progressed to CIN3+ or cleared (not recorded which). The sequencing sample was made of blood buffy coat. The CDR3 reads CASSLNGARETQYF. The CDR3 bases that were read are TGTGCCAGCAGCTTAAATGGGGCACGGGAGACC.